These T cell receptor beta chains were read from a single sample in a study of blood T cells in healthy people across ages. TCRdb analysed the 5' RACE reads with MiXCR anew, one entry per CDR3 protein. Here the sample spans about 1.4 million distinct CDR3 sequences, around 55% being singletons. Sequencing was carried out using blood. Every receptor here comes from a young man in good health. The CDR3 runs from the conserved cysteine through the conserved F or W. Fields, in order: CDR3 protein, CDR3 DNA, D gene, V gene, J gene, clone size. The D gene is left open where the match is weak. A clone size is listed for some rows: how often the clone was seen (once, few, many), or a class if it is expanded.

CASSYSVGRGETQFF	TGTGCCAGCAGTTACTCTGTAGGAAGGGGAGAGACCCAGTTCTTC	NA	TRBV6-5	TRBJ2-1	NA
CASSLVVVRNSPLHF	TGTGCCAGCAGCTTGGTGGTGGTTAGGAATTCACCCCTCCACTTT	NA	TRBV5-5	TRBJ1-6	once
CASSLISRNEQFF	TGTGCCAGCAGCTTGATTAGCCGCAATGAGCAGTTCTTC	NA	TRBV7-6	TRBJ2-1	NA
CASRRESGANVLTF	TGTGCCAGCAGACGGGAGTCCGGGGCCAACGTCCTGACTTTC	NA	TRBV28	TRBJ2-6	NA
CASSRSAGDAEAFF	TGTGCCAGCAGCCGTAGTGCCGGGGATGCTGAAGCTTTCTTT	NA	TRBV7-9	TRBJ1-1	NA
CSARDLSRNSPLHF	TGCAGTGCTAGAGATCTAAGTAGGAATTCACCCCTCCACTTT	NA	TRBV20-1	TRBJ1-6	NA
CASSFPDREQYF	TGTGCCAGCAGTTTTCCCGACCGCGAGCAGTACTTC	NA	TRBV12-3/TRBV12-4	TRBJ2-7	NA
CAIGTGRTGELFF	TGTGCCATCGGGACAGGGCGTACCGGGGAGCTGTTTTTT	TRBD1	TRBV6-6	TRBJ2-2	NA
CASRVQGAREQYF	TGTGCCAGCAGAGTACAGGGGGCGCGCGAGCAGTACTTC	TRBD1	TRBV7-9	TRBJ2-7	NA
CASRSLAGVHTDTQYF	TGTGCCAGCAGATCCCTAGCGGGGGTACACACAGATACGCAGTATTTT	TRBD2	TRBV2	TRBJ2-3	few
CANSSGTGFNNEQFF	TGCGCCAACAGCTCCGGGACAGGGTTCAACAATGAGCAGTTCTTC	TRBD1	TRBV5-1	TRBJ2-1	once
CASSTGESGVEQYF	TGTGCCAGCAGCACGGGGGAGTCAGGGGTCGAGCAGTACTTC	NA	TRBV11-2	TRBJ2-7	NA
CASSSGTGVEDTQYF	TGTGCCAGCAGTTCCGGGACAGGGGTGGAAGATACGCAGTATTTT	TRBD1	TRBV27	TRBJ2-3	NA
CSASTDREEQDTQYF	TGCAGTGCTTCTACCGACAGGGAGGAGCAGGATACGCAGTATTTT	NA	TRBV20-1	TRBJ2-3	NA
CQTSGGGTDTQYF	TGTCAAACTAGCGGAGGGGGCACAGATACGCAGTATTTT	TRBD2	TRBV2	TRBJ2-3	NA
CASSLIRTGDYNEQFF	TGCGCCAGCAGCTTGATAAGGACAGGGGACTACAATGAGCAGTTCTTC	TRBD1	TRBV5-1	TRBJ2-1	NA
CSASTPGRGGTGELFF	TGCAGTGCTTCTACCCCCGGCAGGGGTGGAACCGGGGAGCTGTTTTTT	NA	TRBV20-1	TRBJ2-2	many
CASSYRGSNEQFF	TGTGCCAGCAGCTACCGGGGAAGCAATGAGCAGTTCTTC	NA	TRBV7-9	TRBJ2-1	NA
CSVGDYEAFF	TGCAGCGTTGGGGACTATGAAGCTTTCTTT	NA	TRBV29-1	TRBJ1-1	NA
CASSQRVGTDTQYF	TGTGCCAGCAGTCAGCGGGTAGGCACAGATACGCAGTATTTT	NA	TRBV5-6	TRBJ2-3	NA
CASSPSIREAAYNEQFF	TGTGCCAGCAGCCCTAGCATAAGGGAGGCAGCCTACAATGAGCAGTTCTTC	NA	TRBV7-9	TRBJ2-1	NA
CASSRWRQGTGELFF	TGTGCCAGCAGCCGTTGGAGACAAGGGACCGGGGAGCTGTTTTTT	NA	TRBV28	TRBJ2-2	NA
CSAPARDFPYEQYF	TGCAGTGCTCCAGCTCGGGACTTTCCCTACGAGCAGTACTTC	NA	TRBV20-1	TRBJ2-7	few
CATSSGSLSGGGYTF	TGTGCCACCAGCAGTGGGTCACTGTCGGGGGGTGGCTACACCTTC	NA	TRBV15	TRBJ1-2	NA
CASSLASEQGRRGYTF	TGTGCCAGCAGCTTAGCGTCTGAACAGGGGCGTCGTGGCTACACCTTC	TRBD1	TRBV7-2	TRBJ1-2	NA
CASRGLVRVTGELFF	TGTGCCAGCAGGGGCCTCGTGAGGGTTACCGGGGAGCTGTTTTTT	NA	TRBV6-1	TRBJ2-2	once
CASTPSGGTYNEQFF	TGTGCCAGCACCCCAAGCGGGGGGACCTACAATGAGCAGTTCTTC	TRBD2	TRBV3-1	TRBJ2-1	NA
CSARLAGAYSSGANVLTF	TGCAGCGCCCGACTAGCGGGGGCCTACTCCTCTGGGGCCAACGTCCTGACTTTC	TRBD2	TRBV29-1	TRBJ2-6	few
CASSLVRGEKLFF	TGTGCCAGCAGCTTAGTTAGGGGTGAAAAACTGTTTTTT	NA	TRBV7-8	TRBJ1-4	few
CASSEYGQYNQPQHF	TGTGCCAGCAGTGAATACGGACAGTACAATCAGCCCCAGCATTTT	NA	TRBV6-1	TRBJ1-5	few
CSARGGGTSTNTQYF	TGCAGTGCTAGAGGTGGCGGGACTAGCACAAATACGCAGTATTTT	TRBD2	TRBV20-1	TRBJ2-3	once
CASSEAIVVVGDRDGEQYF	TGCGCCAGCAGTGAAGCGATAGTTGTCGTTGGGGACAGGGACGGCGAGCAGTACTTC	TRBD1	TRBV6-1	TRBJ2-7	NA
CSAGETSGWSYEQYF	TGCAGTGCTGGGGAAACTAGCGGGTGGTCCTACGAGCAGTACTTC	TRBD2	TRBV20-1	TRBJ2-7	NA
CATSRASGTDTQYF	TGTGCCACCAGCAGAGCATCAGGGACAGATACGCAGTATTTT	NA	TRBV15	TRBJ2-3	NA
CASSSPDRGNYGYTF	TGTGCCAGCAGTTCCCCGGACAGGGGAAACTATGGCTACACCTTC	TRBD1	TRBV12-3/TRBV12-4	TRBJ1-2	few
CASSVRTGRDTGELFF	TGTGCCAGCAGCGTACGGACAGGGAGGGACACCGGGGAGCTGTTTTTT	NA	TRBV7-9	TRBJ2-2	NA
CASSLGMGVTYEQYF	TGTGCCAGCAGCTTAGGTATGGGGGTAACCTACGAGCAGTACTTC	NA	TRBV7-9	TRBJ2-7	NA
CASSLVAGTEAFF	TGTGCCAGCAGTTTGGTGGCCGGTACTGAAGCTTTCTTT	NA	TRBV12-3/TRBV12-4	TRBJ1-1	NA
CAVSPGLSYNSPLHF	TGTGCCGTGTCACCGGGACTATCCTATAATTCACCCCTCCACTTT	NA	TRBV10-3	TRBJ1-6	NA
CASKGALSSYEQYF	TGTGCCTCAAAAGGGGCGCTGAGCTCCTACGAGCAGTACTTC	NA	TRBV10-3	TRBJ2-7	NA
CASSLSGGDLDIQYF	TGTGCCAGCAGTTTAAGCGGGGGGGATTTAGACATTCAGTACTTC	TRBD2	TRBV27	TRBJ2-4	NA
CATSRGTSGETQYF	TGTGCCACCAGCAGGGGGACTAGCGGGGAGACCCAGTACTTC	TRBD2	TRBV15	TRBJ2-5	few
CASSPDGQSSSPLHF	TGTGCCAGCTCACCAGACGGACAATCTTCTTCACCCCTCCACTTT	NA	TRBV18	TRBJ1-6	NA
CSARRQAPYEQYF	TGCAGTGCGCGGAGACAGGCCCCCTACGAGCAGTACTTC	NA	TRBV20-1	TRBJ2-7	few
CASSVGGQAGETQYF	TGTGCCAGCAGCGTAGGGGGACAGGCCGGAGAGACCCAGTACTTC	TRBD1	TRBV9	TRBJ2-5	NA
CASSYVLAGAARRYEQYF	TGTGCCAGCAGTTACGTGTTAGCGGGGGCCGCCAGACGCTACGAGCAGTACTTC	TRBD2	TRBV6-2/TRBV6-3	TRBJ2-7	NA
CASSEETTYEQYF	TGTGCCAGCAGTGAAGAGACGACCTACGAGCAGTACTTC	NA	TRBV25-1	TRBJ2-7	NA
CASSSRQPDGYEQYF	TGTGCCAGCAGTTCCAGACAGCCCGACGGGTACGAGCAGTACTTC	NA	TRBV7-9	TRBJ2-7	NA